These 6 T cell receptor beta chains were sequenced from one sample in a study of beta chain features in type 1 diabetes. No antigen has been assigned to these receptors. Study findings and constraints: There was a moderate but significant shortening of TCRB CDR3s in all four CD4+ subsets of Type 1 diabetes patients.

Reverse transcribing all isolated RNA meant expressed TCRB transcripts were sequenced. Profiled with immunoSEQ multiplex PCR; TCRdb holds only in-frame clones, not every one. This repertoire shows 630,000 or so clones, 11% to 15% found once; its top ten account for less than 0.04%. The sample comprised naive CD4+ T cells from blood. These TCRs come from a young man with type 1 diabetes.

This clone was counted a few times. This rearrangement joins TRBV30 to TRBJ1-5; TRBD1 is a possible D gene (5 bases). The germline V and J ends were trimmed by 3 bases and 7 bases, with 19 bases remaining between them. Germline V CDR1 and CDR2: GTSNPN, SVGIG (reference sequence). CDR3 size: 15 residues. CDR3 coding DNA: TGTGCCTGGAGCATCCAGGCCGGGGGACGGCAGCCCCAGCATTTT. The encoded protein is CAWSIQAGGRQPQHF.

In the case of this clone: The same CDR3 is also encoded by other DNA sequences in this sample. Here the CDR3 DNA reads TGTGCCAGCAGCGTGTCAGGGTATAGCAATCAGCCCCAGCATTTT. Its translation is CASSVSGYSNQPQHF. The chain uses TRBV9 and TRBJ1-5; a possible D gene is TRBD1 (5 bases). CDR1 and CDR2 from the germline V gene are SGDLS and YYNGEE. This CDR3 contains 15 residues. V dropped 2 bases and J dropped 0 bases, with 9 bases sitting between them.

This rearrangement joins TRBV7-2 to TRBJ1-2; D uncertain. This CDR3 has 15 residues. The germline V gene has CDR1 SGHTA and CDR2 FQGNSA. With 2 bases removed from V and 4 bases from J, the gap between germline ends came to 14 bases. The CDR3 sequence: CASSLQPDTGYGYTF. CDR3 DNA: TGTGCCAGCAGCTTACAACCTGACACGGGCTATGGCTACACCTTC.

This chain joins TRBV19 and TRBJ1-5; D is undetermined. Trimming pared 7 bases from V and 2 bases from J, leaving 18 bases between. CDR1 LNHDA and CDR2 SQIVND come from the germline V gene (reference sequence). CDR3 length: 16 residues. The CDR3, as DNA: TGTGCCAGTAAAACCCTGGGTCGGGGTGGCAATCAGCCCCAGCATTTT. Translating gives CASKTLGRGGNQPQHF.

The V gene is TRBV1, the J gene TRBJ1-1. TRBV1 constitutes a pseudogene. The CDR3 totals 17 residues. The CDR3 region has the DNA TGCACCAGCAGCCAAGATATCCACCGGACGGTGAACACTGAAGCTTTCTTT. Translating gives CTSSQDIHRTVNTEAFF.

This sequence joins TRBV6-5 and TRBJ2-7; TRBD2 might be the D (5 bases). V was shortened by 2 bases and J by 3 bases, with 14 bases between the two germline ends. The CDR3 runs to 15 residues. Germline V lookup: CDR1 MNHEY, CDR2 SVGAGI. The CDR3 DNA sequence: TGTGCCAGCAGTTACCTATCGACGGGGAACTACGAGCAGTACTTC. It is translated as CASSYLSTGNYEQYF.